The rows below give T cell receptor beta chains drawn from one sample of a study of cytomegalovirus exposure and HLA in healthy donors. Some clones are missing from TCRdb's copy, which holds only in-frame ones; the method was immunoSEQ multiplex PCR. This table holds some 150,000 clones, 75% to 80% found once. Material: PBMCs. The receptors originated from a man between 18 and 35 years old in good health and CMV-seronegative. The CDR3 runs from the conserved cysteine through the conserved F or W. D genes are given only for firm matches. Some rows have no size entry. The others give once, few or many, or a class for an expanded clone.

TRBV2	NA	TRBD2	16	TRBJ2-7	TGTGCCAGCAGTGAAGCGCTTTCGGGAGGAAGATACGAGCAGTACTTC	CASSEALSGGRYEQYF
TRBV27	few	TRBD2	15	TRBJ2-3	TGTGCCACTCACCAGCTAGCGGGGGATACAGATACGCAGTATTTT	CATHQLAGDTDTQYF
TRBV15	NA	NA	16	TRBJ1-3	TGTGCCACCAGCAGAGATTTTTTGTACTCTGGAAACACCATATATTTT	CATSRDFLYSGNTIYF
TRBV2	NA	NA	14	TRBJ2-1	TGTGCCAGCAGTGAAACCAGGGGTGGGAATGAGCAGTTCTTC	CASSETRGGNEQFF
TRBV6-5	once	NA	15	TRBJ2-2	TGTGCCAGCAGATCGCGGACAGAGAACACCGGGGAGCTGTTTTTT	CASRSRTENTGELFF
TRBV6-5	few	TRBD1	14	TRBJ1-1	TGTGCCAGCAGTTACTTAGACAGGGACACTGAAGCTTTCTTT	CASSYLDRDTEAFF
TRBV12-5	NA	TRBD1	16	TRBJ1-1	TGTGCTAGTGGTTTGTCGACAGGGGAAGGGGGTACTGAAGCTTTCTTT	CASGLSTGEGGTEAFF
TRBV7-9	once	NA	15	TRBJ1-2	TGTGCCAGCAGCTTACGGGAGGGGCCGAACTATGGCTACACCTTC	CASSLREGPNYGYTF
TRBV2	NA	NA	14	TRBJ2-3	TGTGCCAGCGGAGGGGCAGCAGGCACAGATACGCAGTATTTT	CASGGAAGTDTQYF
TRBV5-1	NA	NA	14	TRBJ2-7	TGCGCCAGCCGGGCGGGGACGGGCGCCTACGAGCAGTACTTC	CASRAGTGAYEQYF
TRBV2	once	TRBD2	14	TRBJ2-7	TGTGTCAGCAGTAGACTAGCGGGGAACTACGAGCAGTACTTC	CVSSRLAGNYEQYF
TRBV5-1	once	NA	17	TRBJ2-1	TGCGCCAGCAGCTTGGATTGGGGGGATCGTCCCTACAATGAGCAGTTCTTC	CASSLDWGDRPYNEQFF
TRBV9	NA	NA	19	TRBJ2-3	TGTGCCAGCAGCGTAGATGGATTGACAGGCAGTTGGGGAGCAGATACGCAGTATTTT	CASSVDGLTGSWGADTQYF
TRBV25-1	NA	NA	15	TRBJ1-5	TGTGCCAGCAGTGAGTTCAGGGATAGCAATCAGCCCCAGCATTTT	CASSEFRDSNQPQHF
TRBV29-1	few	NA	12	TRBJ1-1	TGCAGCGTCATACAGGGTAGTGGTGAAGCTTTCTTT	CSVIQGSGEAFF
TRBV5-4	NA	NA	12	TRBJ2-2	TGTGCCAGCAGCTTGGAGCACCGGGAGCTGTTTTTT	CASSLEHRELFF
TRBV27	NA	NA	13	TRBJ2-7	TGTGCCAGCAGTCTCCGGGAGTTCTACGAGCAGTACTTC	CASSLREFYEQYF
TRBV27	NA	TRBD2	14	TRBJ2-3	TGTGCCAGCAGCTTTTGGACTAGCCCAGATACGCAGTATTTT	CASSFWTSPDTQYF
TRBV9	few	TRBD2	17	TRBJ2-1	TGTGCCAGCAGCCCCGGGACTAGCGGGAGCTCCTACAATGAGCAGTTCTTC	CASSPGTSGSSYNEQFF
TRBV5-1	few	TRBD2	16	TRBJ2-5	TGCGCCAGCAGCTTGGTAGGCCTAGCGGAGCAAGAGACCCAGTACTTC	CASSLVGLAEQETQYF
TRBV15	NA	NA	15	TRBJ1-2	TGTGCCACCAGCAGAGAGGGAGGGGGGATGTATGGCTACACCTTC	CATSREGGGMYGYTF
TRBV6-5	NA	NA	11	TRBJ1-1	TGTGCCAGCGGCAGGGAAGCTGAAGCTTTCTTT	CASGREAEAFF
TRBV6-5	NA	TRBD1	14	TRBJ2-2	TGTGCCACCCGACAGGGGGCGCGGGCCGGGGAGCTGTTTTTT	CATRQGARAGELFF
TRBV9	NA	NA	15	TRBJ2-7	TGTGCCAGCAGCCCCACCCCCAGCAGGGCCCCCGAGCAGTACTTC	CASSPTPSRAPEQYF
TRBV10-3	NA	TRBD1	15	TRBJ2-7	TGTGCCATCAGTGAGAACCCGGGACAGGGATACGAGCAGTACTTC	CAISENPGQGYEQYF
TRBV10-1	few	TRBD2	17	TRBJ2-3	TGCGCCAGCAGTGGCAGAACTAGCGGGGGCCACACAGATACGCAGTATTTT	CASSGRTSGGHTDTQYF
TRBV7-9	NA	NA	16	TRBJ1-5	TGTGCCAGCAGCTTAGGCGGTGCAGGGAATGTCCAGCCCCAGCATTTT	CASSLGGAGNVQPQHF
TRBV19	NA	TRBD1	13	TRBJ2-5	TGTGCCAGTAGAACGGACAGGGTTGGGACCCAGTACTTC	CASRTDRVGTQYF
TRBV6-5	few	TRBD1	14	TRBJ2-7	TGTGCCAGCATTGGGACAGGGGCGGACTACGAGCAGTACTTC	CASIGTGADYEQYF
TRBV5-6	NA	TRBD1	16	TRBJ2-1	TGTGCCAGCAGCTTGTGGGACAGGGGGTCCGCCAATGAGCAGTTCTTC	CASSLWDRGSANEQFF
TRBV9	NA	TRBD2	15	TRBJ2-1	TGTGCCAGCAGCGTGGGGGGGACTTCCTACAATGAGCAGTTCTTC	CASSVGGTSYNEQFF
TRBV11-2	NA	NA	15	TRBJ1-1	TGTGCCAGCAGCCGCCGAGCAGCAGGGAACACTGAAGCTTTCTTT	CASSRRAAGNTEAFF
TRBV27	NA	NA	15	TRBJ2-1	TGTGCCAGCCGTTGGGCGGGCCGCTCCTACAATGAGCAGTTCTTC	CASRWAGRSYNEQFF
TRBV18	NA	NA	13	TRBJ1-1	TGTGCCAGCTCACCAGGAGGGCCCGTTGAAGCTTTCTTT	CASSPGGPVEAFF